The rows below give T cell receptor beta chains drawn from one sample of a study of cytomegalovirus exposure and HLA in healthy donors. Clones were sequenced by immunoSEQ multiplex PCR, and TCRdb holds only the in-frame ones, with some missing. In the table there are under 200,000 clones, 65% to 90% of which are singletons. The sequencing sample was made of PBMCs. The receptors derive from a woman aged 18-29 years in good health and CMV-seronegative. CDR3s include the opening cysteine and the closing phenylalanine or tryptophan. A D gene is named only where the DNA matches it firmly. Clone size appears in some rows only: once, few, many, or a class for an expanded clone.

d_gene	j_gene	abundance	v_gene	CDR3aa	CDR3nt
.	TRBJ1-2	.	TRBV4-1	CASSPWGGAGNYGYTF	TGCGCCAGCAGCCCCTGGGGTGGGGCCGGGAACTATGGCTACACCTTC
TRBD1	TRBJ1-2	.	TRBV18	CASSPGQGGTGYTF	TGTGCCAGCTCACCCGGACAGGGGGGAACTGGCTACACCTTC
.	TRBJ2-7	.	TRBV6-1	CASSEDGTGITYEQYF	TGTGCCAGCAGTGAAGACGGCACAGGAATCACCTACGAGCAGTACTTC
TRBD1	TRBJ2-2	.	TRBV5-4	CASSSWRDRDFTGELFF	TGTGCCAGCAGCTCTTGGCGGGACAGGGATTTCACCGGGGAGCTGTTTTTT
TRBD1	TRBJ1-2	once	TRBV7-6	CASSLEGTGYGYTF	TGTGCCAGCAGCTTAGAGGGGACAGGGTATGGCTACACCTTC
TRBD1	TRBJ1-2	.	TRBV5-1	CASSLDLQTGVYGYTF	TGCGCCAGCAGCTTGGACCTGCAGACAGGGGTCTATGGCTACACCTTC
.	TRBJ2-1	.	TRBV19	CASMARVTSWDEQFF	TGTGCCAGTATGGCCAGGGTGACGTCCTGGGATGAGCAGTTCTTC
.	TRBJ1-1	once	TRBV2	CASSEGGLGTEAFF	TGTGCCAGCAGTGAAGGGGGCTTAGGCACTGAAGCTTTCTTT
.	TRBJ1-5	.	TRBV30	CAWREAGWGNQPQHF	TGTGCCTGGAGAGAGGCAGGGTGGGGCAATCAGCCCCAGCATTTT
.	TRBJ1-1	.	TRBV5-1	CASSLIAPFRTEAFF	TGCGCCAGCAGCTTAATAGCCCCGTTCCGCACTGAAGCTTTCTTT
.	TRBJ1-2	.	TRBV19	CASRGFGYGYTF	TGTGCCAGCAGGGGTTTCGGCTATGGCTACACCTTC